This T cell receptor beta chain was captured by sequencing in a study of shared clonotypes between healthy human individuals. The protocol was immunoSEQ multiplex PCR, while the TCRdb copy is restricted to in-frame clones and leaves out a portion. The table lists roughly 2.2 million clones, around 92% of them singletons. V shed 0 bases and J shed 7 bases, with 13 bases lying between them. Germline CDR1 reads LGHNA; CDR2 reads YSLEER. The length of the CDR3 is 15 residues. The rearrangement joins TRBV4-3 to TRBJ2-1; D ambiguous. The specimen was naive CD4+ T cells from PBMCs. Subset described: CD45RA+ positively selected. This receptor was identified in a man younger than 35 in good health. Some clones in this sample may be carry-over from other donors' samples. The CDR3 loop reads CASSQDALGRNEQFF. Written as DNA, the CDR3 is TGCGCCAGCAGCCAAGACGCTCTAGGTCGGAATGAGCAGTTCTTC.